Detailed here is one T cell receptor beta chain. The data were obtained in a study of blood T cell repertoires in COVID-19. Study information: The United States, Italy and Spain were the sources of the acute and convalescent COVID-19 samples. The cDNA or gDNA used as material had been derived from T cells, B-cell-depleted T cells, or PBMCs.

V lost 4 bases, J lost 8 bases, and 8 bases stayed unmatched. The V gene's germline CDR1 is SGHNT and CDR2 YYREEE (reference sequence). This CDR3 is 14 amino acids long. Under the authors' procedure: Amplified reference gene primers provided the basis for estimating nucleated cell counts. Libraries were prepared by immunoSEQ multiplex PCR; TCRdb keeps only in-frame clonotypes and omits some of them. V, J and clone size derive from that table, while D and trimming were established from the DNA sequence. The data hold under 300,000 clones, with roughly 87% observed a single time. Specimen: peripheral blood. The source of this sequence is a woman aged 35 to 49 who had recovered from COVID-19. The chain links TRBV5-4 to TRBJ2-3; 9 bases are a match to TRBD1. The CDR3 protein is CASSPGTGSGTQYF. For the CDR3, the DNA is TGTGCCAGCAGCCCGGGGACAGGGAGTGGTACGCAGTATTTT.